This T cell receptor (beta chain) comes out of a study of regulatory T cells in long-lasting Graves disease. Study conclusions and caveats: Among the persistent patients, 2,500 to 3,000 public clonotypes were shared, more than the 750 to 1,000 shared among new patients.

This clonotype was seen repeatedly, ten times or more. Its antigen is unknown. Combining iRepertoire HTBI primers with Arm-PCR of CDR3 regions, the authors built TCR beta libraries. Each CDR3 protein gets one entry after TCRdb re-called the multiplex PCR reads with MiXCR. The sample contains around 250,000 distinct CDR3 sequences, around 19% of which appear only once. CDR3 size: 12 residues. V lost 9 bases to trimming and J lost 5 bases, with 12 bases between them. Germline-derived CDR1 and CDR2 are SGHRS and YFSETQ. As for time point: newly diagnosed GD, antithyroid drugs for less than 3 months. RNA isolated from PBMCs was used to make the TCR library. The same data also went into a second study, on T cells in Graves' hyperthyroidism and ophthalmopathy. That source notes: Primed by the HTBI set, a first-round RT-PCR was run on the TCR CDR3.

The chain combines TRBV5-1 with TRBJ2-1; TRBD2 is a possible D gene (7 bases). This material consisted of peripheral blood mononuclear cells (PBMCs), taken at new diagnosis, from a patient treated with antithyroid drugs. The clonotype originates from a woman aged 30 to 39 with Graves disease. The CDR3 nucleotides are TGCGCCACCTCGGGGGGCCACAATGAGCAGTTCTTC. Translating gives CATSGGHNEQFF.